These 10 T cell receptor beta chains were all obtained from the same sample, sequenced in a study of Ad26.COV2.S vaccination and SARS-CoV-2 variants. Only in-frame clones appear in the TCRdb table, and some are missing; sequencing was by immunoSEQ multiplex PCR. The data show 410,000 or so clones, with around 90% seen just once and approximately 12% held by the top ten. Treatment described: around 19 received Ad26.COV2.S at low or high dose, single or two shots; 5 received placebo; per-sample allocation not given. Sampling occurred on day 63 after the first vaccine or placebo injection. The sample here was peripheral blood, taken in a trial of Ad26.COV2.S vaccine versus placebo. Every receptor here comes from a person aged 18-65 years who received the Ad26.COV2.S COVID-19 vaccine or a placebo.

A single count supports this clone. The V and J genes are TRBV5-4 and TRBJ2-1, with TRBD2 matching 9 bases. This CDR3 is 14 amino acids long. J lost 4 bases, V lost 3 bases, and 2 bases had no gene match. Looked up from germline, CDR1 is SGHNT and CDR2 is YYREEE (reference sequence). This CDR3 reads CASSSTSGYNEQFF. Here the CDR3 DNA reads TGTGCCAGCAGCTCGACTAGCGGATACAATGAGCAGTTCTTC.

This clone showed up just a few times. V is TRBV27 and J is TRBJ1-5; D may be TRBD1 (6 bases). Germline CDR1 reads MNHEY; CDR2 reads SMNVEV (reference sequence). CDR3 size: 14 residues. V lost 3 bases to trimming and J lost 4 bases, with 10 bases between them. The CDR3 region has the DNA TGTGCCAGCAGTTTGACCACAGGGAATCAGCCCCAGCATTTT. Amino acids: CASSLTTGNQPQHF.

This clone came up a few times. The chain employs TRBV7-9 and TRBJ1-2; the D is unclear. Trimming removed 0 bases from V and 2 bases from J, with 7 bases in between. CDR1 and CDR2 from the germline V gene are SEHNR and FQNEAQ (reference sequence). The CDR3 totals 14 residues. The CDR3 DNA follows: TGTGCCAGCAGCTTAGCCGGAGACAACTATGGCTACACCTTC. It encodes CASSLAGDNYGYTF.

The chain couples TRBV6-5 to TRBJ1-1; D ambiguous. Germline assignment: CDR1 MNHEY and CDR2 SVGAGI. V was clipped by 2 bases and J by 1 base, with 11 bases between them. The length of the CDR3 is 15 residues. The CDR3: CASSYQGAGNTEAFF. DNA of the CDR3: TGTGCCAGCAGTTACCAAGGTGCGGGGAACACTGAAGCTTTCTTT.

CDR3 sequence reads: CASNPDYNEQFF. In DNA, the CDR3 is TGTGCCAGCAATCCGGATTACAATGAGCAGTTCTTC. V gene TRBV2 combines with J gene TRBJ2-1; no clear D gene. Trimming took off 7 bases at V and 4 bases at J, with 8 bases between the two ends. CDR1 and CDR2 (germline): SNHLY, FYNNEI. The CDR3 spans 12 residues.

V and J are TRBV5-6 and TRBJ2-1; TRBD1 matches at 9 bases. This CDR3 has 16 amino acids. With 0 bases clipped from V and 7 bases from J, the junction kept 8 bases outside the gene matches. Germline lookup yields CDR1 SGHDT and CDR2 YYEEEE. CDR3: CASSLGMGQGGNEQFF. CDR3 nucleotides: TGTGCCAGCAGCTTGGGAATGGGACAGGGAGGGAATGAGCAGTTCTTC.

The genes are TRBV4-1 and TRBJ1-2, with D perhaps TRBD1 (5 bases). CDR3 length: 13 amino acids. CDR1 is MGHRA, CDR2 YSYEKL, per germline. V lost 3 bases to trimming and J lost 4 bases, with 9 bases between them. CDR3 DNA sequence: TGCGCCAGCAGCCAGGGGCAGGGCTATGGCTACACCTTC. It encodes CASSQGQGYGYTF.

The chain links TRBV28 to TRBJ1-6; maybe TRBD1 (6 bases). V dropped 5 bases and J dropped 10 bases, with 18 bases sitting between them. Germline V lookup: CDR1 MDHEN, CDR2 SYDVKM. This CDR3 has 15 residues. DNA for the CDR3: TGTGCCAGCAGTCCGGGGGCCGGGAGGGAATCACCCCTCCACTTT. Translating gives CASSPGAGRESPLHF. The whole variable domain, filled in from reference TRBV28 and TRBJ1-6, reads DVKVTQSSRYLVKRTGEKVFLECVQDMDHENMFWYRQDPGLGLRLIYFSYDVKMKEKGDIPEGYSVSREKKERFSLILESASTNQTSMYLCASSPGAGRESPLHFGNGTRLTVT.

The rearrangement uses TRBV9 and TRBJ2-2; tentatively, D is TRBD2 (5 bases). Trimming pared 0 bases from V and 6 bases from J, leaving 15 bases between. This CDR3 region has 16 residues. The germline gives CDR1 SGDLS, CDR2 YYNGEE. This CDR3 reads CASSVGTSHGPGELFF. The CDR3 bases are TGTGCCAGCAGCGTAGGGACTTCCCATGGCCCCGGGGAGCTGTTTTTT.

The V call is TRBV6-6, the J call TRBJ1-1; D not resolved. With 3 bases removed from V and 5 bases from J, the gap between germline ends came to 7 bases. The CDR3 extends over 12 amino acids. From germline, CDR1 is MNHNY and CDR2 SVGAGI (reference sequence). The CDR3 nucleotides read TGTGCCAGCAGTTATGTTAGAACTGAAGCTTTCTTT. It codes for CASSYVRTEAFF.